Listed below are T cell receptor beta chains from one sample, sequenced in a study of human T cells and chemical hapten exposure. TCRdb reprocessed the RACE reads with MiXCR, giving one entry per CDR3 protein. The table shows over 150,000 distinct CDR3 sequences, with roughly 25% occurring only once. The sequencing used whole blood, collected in connection with sensitization to the hapten diphenylcyclopropenone (DPC). These receptors were collected from a woman aged 18-35 years with alopecia areata. Some clones in this sample may be carry-over from other donors' samples. The CDR3 runs from the conserved cysteine through the conserved F or W. A D gene is named only where the DNA matches it firmly. Size tells how often a clone was seen (once, few, many) or the class of an expanded clone, and some rows leave it out.

j_call | clone_size | cdr3_length | d_call | v_call | cdr3_nt | cdr3_aa
TRBJ1-5 | . | 15 | . | TRBV4-1 | TGCGCCAGCAGCCCACAAGAAGGAGGGCGGGAGCCCCAGCATTTT | CASSPQEGGREPQHF
TRBJ2-4 | . | 21 | TRBD1 | TRBV5-6 | TGTGCCAGCAGTTTCGAGATCCGGGACAGGGGGCCCACCCCAGCCAAAAACATTCAGTACTTC | CASSFEIRDRGPTPAKNIQYF
TRBJ1-6 | . | 13 | . | TRBV20-1 | TGCAGTGTGGGCTCGGGGGGGAGTTCACCCCTCCACTTT | CSVGSGGSSPLHF
TRBJ2-2 | . | 13 | . | TRBV20-1 | TGCAGTGCTAGTGACGGGGGGCCCGGGGAGCTGTTTTTT | CSASDGGPGELFF
TRBJ2-1 | many | 14 | . | TRBV20-1 | TGCAGTGCTAGCGGACAGAGCTCCTACAATGAGCAGTTCTTC | CSASGQSSYNEQFF
TRBJ2-1 | few | 15 | . | TRBV27 | TGTGCCAGCAGTTTAGACGGGAGCTCCTACAATGAGCAGTTCTTC | CASSLDGSSYNEQFF
TRBJ1-2 | . | 13 | . | TRBV12-3/TRBV12-4 | TGTGCCAGCAGTAAGGGGCAGGGGAAAGGCTACACCTTC | CASSKGQGKGYTF
TRBJ2-5 | few | 13 | . | TRBV19 | TGTGCCAGTAGTCTTGTAGGTTTGGAGACCCAGTACTTC | CASSLVGLETQYF
TRBJ2-4 | once | 18 | . | TRBV21-1 | TGTGCCAGCAGCAAAACGCAGACAATGCCCCTAGCCAAAAACATTCAGTACTTC | CASSKTQTMPLAKNIQYF
TRBJ2-5 | few | 11 | . | TRBV20-1 | TGCAGTGCTAGATTACCGGAGACCCAGTACTTC | CSARLPETQYF
TRBJ2-1 | few | 14 | TRBD1 | TRBV29-1 | TGCAGCGTTGTCCCCCAGGGGGCGCACAATGAGCAGTTCTTC | CSVVPQGAHNEQFF
TRBJ1-1 | few | 12 | . | TRBV29-1 | TGCAGCGTTGAGGCCAGGGGCACTGAAGCTTTCTTT | CSVEARGTEAFF
TRBJ2-3 | few | 17 | TRBD2 | TRBV4-3 | TGCGCCAGCAGCCAATTTGAAACGGGAGGGTACACAGATACGCAGTATTTT | CASSQFETGGYTDTQYF
TRBJ2-3 | many | 16 | . | TRBV4-3 | TGCGCCAGCAGCCAAGATAGAGCAGGGGCGGGAGATACGCAGTATTTT | CASSQDRAGAGDTQYF
TRBJ2-1 | . | 13 | TRBD2 | TRBV11-2 | TGTGCCAGCAGCCGGGGACTAATCACTGAGCAGTTCTTC | CASSRGLITEQFF
TRBJ1-1 | few | 15 | TRBD1 | TRBV5-1 | TGCGCCAGCAGCATCTCCGGACAGGGCTCCACTGAAGCTTTCTTT | CASSISGQGSTEAFF
TRBJ1-4 | few | 14 | TRBD1 | TRBV5-1 | TGCGCCAGCGCGAGGGCGACAGGGGAGGAAAAACTGTTTTTT | CASARATGEEKLFF
TRBJ1-5 | few | 14 | . | TRBV21-1 | TGTGCCAGCAGCCGGGACAGCCGGAATCAGCCCCAGCATTTT | CASSRDSRNQPQHF
TRBJ2-2 | few | 14 | . | TRBV29-1 | TGCAGCGTTCGCCCGAATTCCAACACCGGGGAGCTGTTTTTT | CSVRPNSNTGELFF
TRBJ1-4 | few | 16 | . | TRBV18 | TGTGCCAGCTCACCACCGGAGGGGAGGTGGAATGAAAAACTGTTTTTT | CASSPPEGRWNEKLFF
TRBJ2-2 | . | 16 | TRBD1 | TRBV10-3 | TGTGCCATCAGTGATGAGGACAGGGTTATGGCCGGGGAGCTGTTTTTT | CAISDEDRVMAGELFF
TRBJ2-3 | few | 17 | . | TRBV7-2 | TGTGCCAGCAGCTCCCCCCCTGGCGGCAGGGCCACAGATACGCAGTATTTT | CASSSPPGGRATDTQYF
TRBJ1-6 | . | 15 | TRBD1 | TRBV4-1 | TGCGCCAGCAGCCAAGGGGACAGGGAGGCTTCACCCCTCCACTTT | CASSQGDREASPLHF
TRBJ2-1 | few | 13 | . | TRBV4-1 | TGCGCCAGCAGCCAAGTACAGGGTAAAGAGCAGTTCTTC | CASSQVQGKEQFF
TRBJ1-1 | . | 13 | TRBD1 | TRBV2 | TGTGCCAGCAGTAGGGACAGGGCAACTGAAGCTTTCTTT | CASSRDRATEAFF
TRBJ2-5 | . | 17 | TRBD2 | TRBV3-1 | TGTGCCAGCAGCCAAGTCTTGGGAGCGGGGGGCCGGGAGACCCAGTACTTC | CASSQVLGAGGRETQYF
TRBJ2-7 | . | 14 | . | TRBV20-1 | TGCAGTGCTAGTCGGCTTTCTAGCTCCTACGAGCAGTACTTC | CSASRLSSSYEQYF